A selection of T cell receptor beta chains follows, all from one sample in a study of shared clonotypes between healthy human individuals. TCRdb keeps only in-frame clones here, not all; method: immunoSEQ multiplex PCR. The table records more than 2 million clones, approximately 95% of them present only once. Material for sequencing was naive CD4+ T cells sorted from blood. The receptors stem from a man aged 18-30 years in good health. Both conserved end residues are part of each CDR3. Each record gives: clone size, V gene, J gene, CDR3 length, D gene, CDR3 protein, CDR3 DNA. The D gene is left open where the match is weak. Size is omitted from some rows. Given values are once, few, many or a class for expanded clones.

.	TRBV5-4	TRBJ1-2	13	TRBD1	CASSPDRNYGYTF	TGTGCCAGCAGCCCGGACAGGAACTATGGCTACACCTTC
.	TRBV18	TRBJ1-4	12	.	CASSAGDEKLFF	TGTGCCAGCTCCGCGGGGGATGAAAAACTGTTTTTT
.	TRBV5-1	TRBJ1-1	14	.	CASSLAQSFTEAFF	TGCGCCAGCAGCTTGGCACAGTCATTCACTGAAGCTTTCTTT
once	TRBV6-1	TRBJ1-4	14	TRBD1	CASSEGQGSEKLFF	TGTGCCAGCAGTGAAGGACAGGGTAGTGAAAAACTGTTTTTT
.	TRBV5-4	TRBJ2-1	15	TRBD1	CASSRTGGTYNEQFF	TGTGCCAGCAGCCGGACAGGGGGGACCTACAATGAGCAGTTCTTC
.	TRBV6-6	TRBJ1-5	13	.	CASSYHSDQPQHF	TGTGCCAGCAGTTACCATAGCGATCAGCCCCAGCATTTT
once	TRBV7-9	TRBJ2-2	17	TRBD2	CASSRRLATSNTGELFF	TGTGCCAGCAGCCGAAGACTAGCGACCTCGAACACCGGGGAGCTGTTTTTT
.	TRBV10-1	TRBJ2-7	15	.	CASSEREGAIYEQYF	TGCGCCAGCAGTGAGAGGGAGGGGGCCATCTACGAGCAGTACTTC
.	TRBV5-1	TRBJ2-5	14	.	CASSSGTFQETQYF	TGCGCCAGCAGCTCCGGGACTTTCCAAGAGACCCAGTACTTC
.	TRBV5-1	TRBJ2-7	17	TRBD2	CASTSGWLAGRNYEQYF	TGCGCCAGCACCTCAGGCTGGCTAGCGGGCCGTAACTACGAGCAGTACTTC
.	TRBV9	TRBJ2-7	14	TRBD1	CASSAGTGGYEQYF	TGTGCCAGCAGCGCGGGGACAGGGGGCTACGAGCAGTACTTC
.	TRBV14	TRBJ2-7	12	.	CASSRARNEQYF	TGTGCCAGCAGCCGGGCGCGGAACGAGCAGTACTTC
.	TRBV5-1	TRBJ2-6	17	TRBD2	CASRLDSGGTGANVLTF	TGCGCCAGCAGATTAGACAGCGGGGGAACTGGGGCCAACGTCCTGACTTTC
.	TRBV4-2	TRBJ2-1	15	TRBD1	CASSRPGQGYNEQFF	TGTGCCAGCAGCCGGCCGGGACAGGGGTACAATGAGCAGTTCTTC
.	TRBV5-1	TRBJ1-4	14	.	CASAQGRLDEKLFF	TGCGCCAGCGCCCAGGGTCGACTCGATGAAAAACTGTTTTTT
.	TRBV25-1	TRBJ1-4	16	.	CASSEYWGGWREKLFF	TGTGCCAGCAGTGAATATTGGGGGGGATGGCGTGAAAAACTGTTTTTT
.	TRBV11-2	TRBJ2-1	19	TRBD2	CASSLKAGGLASSYNEQFF	TGTGCCAGCAGCTTAAAGGCAGGGGGACTAGCGTCCTCCTACAATGAGCAGTTCTTC
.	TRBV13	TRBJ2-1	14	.	CASSLAGALNEQFF	TGTGCCAGCAGCTTAGCAGGGGCCCTTAATGAGCAGTTCTTC
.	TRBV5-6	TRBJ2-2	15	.	CASSRGIANTGELFF	TGTGCCAGCAGCCGGGGCATCGCGAACACCGGGGAGCTGTTTTTT